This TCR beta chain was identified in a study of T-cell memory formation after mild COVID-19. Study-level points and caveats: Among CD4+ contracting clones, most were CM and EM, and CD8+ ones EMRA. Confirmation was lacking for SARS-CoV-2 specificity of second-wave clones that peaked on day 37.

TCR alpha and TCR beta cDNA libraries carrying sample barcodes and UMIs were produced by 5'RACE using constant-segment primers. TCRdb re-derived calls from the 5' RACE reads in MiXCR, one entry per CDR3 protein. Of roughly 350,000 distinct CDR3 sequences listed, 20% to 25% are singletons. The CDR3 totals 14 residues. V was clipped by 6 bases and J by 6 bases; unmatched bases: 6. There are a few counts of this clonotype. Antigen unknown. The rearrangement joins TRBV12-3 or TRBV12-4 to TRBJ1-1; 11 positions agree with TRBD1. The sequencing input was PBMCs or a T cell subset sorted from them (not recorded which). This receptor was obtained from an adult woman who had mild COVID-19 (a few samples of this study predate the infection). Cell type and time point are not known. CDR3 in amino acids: CASSPDRGQSEAFF. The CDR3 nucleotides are TGTGCCAGCAGCCCGGACAGGGGGCAGTCTGAAGCTTTCTTT.